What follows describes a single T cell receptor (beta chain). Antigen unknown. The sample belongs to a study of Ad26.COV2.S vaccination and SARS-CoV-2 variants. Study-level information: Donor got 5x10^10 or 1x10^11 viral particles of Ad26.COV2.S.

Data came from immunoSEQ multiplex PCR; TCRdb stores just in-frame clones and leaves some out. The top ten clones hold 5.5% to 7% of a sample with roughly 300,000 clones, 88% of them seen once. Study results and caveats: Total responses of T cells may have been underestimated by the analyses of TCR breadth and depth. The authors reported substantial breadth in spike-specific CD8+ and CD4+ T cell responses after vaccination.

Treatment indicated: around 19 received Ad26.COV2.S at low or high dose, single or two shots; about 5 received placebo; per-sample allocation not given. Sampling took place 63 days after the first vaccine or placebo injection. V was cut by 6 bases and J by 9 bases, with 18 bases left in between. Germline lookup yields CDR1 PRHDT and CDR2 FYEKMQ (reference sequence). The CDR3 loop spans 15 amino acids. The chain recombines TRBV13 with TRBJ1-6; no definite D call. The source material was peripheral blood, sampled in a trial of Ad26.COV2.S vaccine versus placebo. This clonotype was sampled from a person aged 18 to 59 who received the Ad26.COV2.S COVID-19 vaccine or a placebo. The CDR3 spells CASSLFDLEGSPLHF. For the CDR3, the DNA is TGTGCCAGCAGTCTGTTTGACTTAGAAGGTTCACCCCTCCACTTT.